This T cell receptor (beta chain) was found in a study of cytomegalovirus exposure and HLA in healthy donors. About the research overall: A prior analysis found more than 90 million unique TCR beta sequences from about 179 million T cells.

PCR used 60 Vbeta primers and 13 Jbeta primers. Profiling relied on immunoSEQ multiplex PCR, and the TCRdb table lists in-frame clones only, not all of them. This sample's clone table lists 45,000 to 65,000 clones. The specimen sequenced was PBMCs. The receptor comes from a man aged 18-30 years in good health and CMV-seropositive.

The CDR3 protein is CASRAGESGELFF. CDR3 bases: TGTGCCAGCAGAGCTGGAGAGTCCGGGGAGCTGTTTTTT. This chain uses TRBV13 with TRBJ2-2, with unresolved D. The germline V and J ends were trimmed by 6 bases and 6 bases, with 11 bases remaining between them. The CDR3 totals 13 residues. Germline V CDR1 and CDR2: PRHDT, FYEKMQ (reference sequence). The complete variable domain, with remaining parts taken from reference TRBV13 and TRBJ2-2, reads AAGVIQSPRHLIKEKRETATLKCYPIPRHDTVYWYQQGPGQDPQFLISFYEKMQSDKGSIPDRFSAQQFSDYHSELNMSSLELGDSALYFCASRAGESGELFFGEGSRLTVL.